These T cell receptor beta chains were read from a single sample in a study of blood T cell repertoires in COVID-19. Repertoires were generated with immunoSEQ multiplex PCR, while TCRdb's copy carries only in-frame clones and drops some. The data show 150,000 to 180,000 clones, with approximately 80% seen just once and 0.5% to 0.65% held by the top ten. The specimen sequenced was peripheral blood. All receptors derive from a man between 60 and 70 years old with acute or convalescent COVID-19. Each CDR3 is given with its conserved first and last residue. Each record gives: D gene, J gene, clone size, V gene, CDR3 DNA, CDR3 protein. The D gene is left open where the match is weak. Clone size appears in some rows only: once, few, many, or a class for an expanded clone.

d_gene: NA
j_gene: TRBJ1-6
abundance: NA
v_gene: TRBV6-5
CDR3nt: TGTGCCAGCAGTTACTCTGGTCAGGGATATAATTCACCCCTCCACTTT
CDR3aa: CASSYSGQGYNSPLHF

d_gene: TRBD1
j_gene: TRBJ1-5
abundance: NA
v_gene: TRBV19
CDR3nt: TGTGCCAGTAGGGACAGGGGGGGAATAAAGCCCCAGCATTTT
CDR3aa: CASRDRGGIKPQHF

d_gene: NA
j_gene: TRBJ1-1
abundance: NA
v_gene: TRBV4-3
CDR3nt: TGCGCCAGCAGCCAAGGGGGGGGCAGGGTGAACACTGAAGCTTTCTTT
CDR3aa: CASSQGGGRVNTEAFF

d_gene: NA
j_gene: TRBJ2-5
abundance: NA
v_gene: TRBV6-2/TRBV6-3
CDR3nt: TGTGCCAGCAGTTACATCGGCCTTTCTAACGGGGAGACCCAGTACTTC
CDR3aa: CASSYIGLSNGETQYF

d_gene: NA
j_gene: TRBJ1-2
abundance: NA
v_gene: TRBV7-9
CDR3nt: TGTGCCAGCAGCTTAGGGGGCAATGGCTACACCTTC
CDR3aa: CASSLGGNGYTF

d_gene: NA
j_gene: TRBJ2-7
abundance: NA
v_gene: TRBV19
CDR3nt: TGTGCCAGTAGTAAAACAGGCACCTACGAGCAGTACTTC
CDR3aa: CASSKTGTYEQYF

d_gene: TRBD1
j_gene: TRBJ1-2
abundance: NA
v_gene: TRBV5-1
CDR3nt: TGCGCCAGCAGCCTCGGGACAGGGGGAGATGGCTACACCTTC
CDR3aa: CASSLGTGGDGYTF

d_gene: NA
j_gene: TRBJ1-1
abundance: NA
v_gene: TRBV2
CDR3nt: TGTGCCAGCAGTGAAGGCGGGGGCGGCACTGAAGCTTTCTTT
CDR3aa: CASSEGGGGTEAFF

d_gene: TRBD1
j_gene: TRBJ2-3
abundance: NA
v_gene: TRBV19
CDR3nt: TGTGCCAGTACCCCAGGACAGGGACCCACAGATACGCAGTATTTT
CDR3aa: CASTPGQGPTDTQYF

d_gene: NA
j_gene: TRBJ2-5
abundance: NA
v_gene: TRBV29-1
CDR3nt: TGCAGCGTTGAAGAAGGCCCGGAGTACCAAGAGACCCAGTACTTC
CDR3aa: CSVEEGPEYQETQYF

d_gene: TRBD1
j_gene: TRBJ1-6
abundance: NA
v_gene: TRBV5-1
CDR3nt: TGCGCCAGTCGGGACAGTGAAAATTCACCCCTCCACTTT
CDR3aa: CASRDSENSPLHF

d_gene: NA
j_gene: TRBJ2-1
abundance: NA
v_gene: TRBV6-5
CDR3nt: TGTGCCAGCAGTTACGGAGGGGGAGGGGGCTACAATGAGCAGTTCTTC
CDR3aa: CASSYGGGGGYNEQFF

d_gene: NA
j_gene: TRBJ2-7
abundance: few
v_gene: TRBV11-2
CDR3nt: TGTGCCAGCAGCTTCGACTGGACAACCTACGAGCAGTACTTC
CDR3aa: CASSFDWTTYEQYF

d_gene: TRBD1
j_gene: TRBJ1-5
abundance: NA
v_gene: TRBV28
CDR3nt: TGTGCCAGCAGTTGGCGCGGGACAGAGGTTAATCAGCCCCAGCATTTT
CDR3aa: CASSWRGTEVNQPQHF

d_gene: TRBD2
j_gene: TRBJ2-7
abundance: NA
v_gene: TRBV7-3
CDR3nt: TGTGCCAGCAGCTTAGCGGGAGAACACGAGCAGTACTTC
CDR3aa: CASSLAGEHEQYF

d_gene: TRBD2
j_gene: TRBJ2-1
abundance: NA
v_gene: TRBV7-2
CDR3nt: TGTGCCAGCAGCTCTTCCACTGGGCGGGGGGGCTTCTTC
CDR3aa: CASSSSTGRGGFF

d_gene: NA
j_gene: TRBJ2-2
abundance: few
v_gene: TRBV2
CDR3nt: TGTGCCAGCAGTGTTGCCCAGGGCACCGGGGAGCTGTTTTTT
CDR3aa: CASSVAQGTGELFF

d_gene: TRBD1
j_gene: TRBJ2-1
abundance: NA
v_gene: TRBV9
CDR3nt: TGTGCCAGCAGCCCCAGACAGGGCGCCATGTCCCCCTACAATGAGCAGTTCTTC
CDR3aa: CASSPRQGAMSPYNEQFF

d_gene: TRBD2
j_gene: TRBJ2-7
abundance: NA
v_gene: TRBV10-2
CDR3nt: TGCGCCAGCAGTCTTAGCGGGATCTACGAGCAGTACTTC
CDR3aa: CASSLSGIYEQYF

d_gene: NA
j_gene: TRBJ1-4
abundance: once
v_gene: TRBV5-1
CDR3nt: TGCGCCAGCAGCTTGGTCGGACAGCCTAATGAAAAACTGTTTTTT
CDR3aa: CASSLVGQPNEKLFF

d_gene: TRBD2
j_gene: TRBJ2-5
abundance: once
v_gene: TRBV7-3
CDR3nt: TGTGCCAGCGCCCGCGGGAGCGGGGAGACCCAGTACTTC
CDR3aa: CASARGSGETQYF

d_gene: NA
j_gene: TRBJ2-1
abundance: NA
v_gene: TRBV13
CDR3nt: TGTGCCAGCAGCTTTCAGGGGCGAAGCTCCTACAATGAGCAGTTCTTC
CDR3aa: CASSFQGRSSYNEQFF

d_gene: TRBD1
j_gene: TRBJ1-5
abundance: NA
v_gene: TRBV28
CDR3nt: TGTGCCAGCAAGGGACAGATAAGGAATCAGCCCCAGCATTTT
CDR3aa: CASKGQIRNQPQHF

d_gene: NA
j_gene: TRBJ2-7
abundance: NA
v_gene: TRBV4-3
CDR3nt: TGCGCCAGCAGCCGTACTCTTTCGGGGGGCCCCCGCTCCTACGAGCAGTACTTC
CDR3aa: CASSRTLSGGPRSYEQYF

d_gene: TRBD1
j_gene: TRBJ1-6
abundance: NA
v_gene: TRBV7-2
CDR3nt: TGTGCCAGCAGCTTCGGGGGACAGGGAAATTCACCCCTCCACTTT
CDR3aa: CASSFGGQGNSPLHF

d_gene: NA
j_gene: TRBJ1-3
abundance: NA
v_gene: TRBV5-4
CDR3nt: TGTGCCAGCAGCTTGGGGCGAAACACCATATATTTT
CDR3aa: CASSLGRNTIYF

d_gene: TRBD2
j_gene: TRBJ2-5
abundance: NA
v_gene: TRBV11-2
CDR3nt: TGTGCCAGCGCCTCGAGCGGGGACCAAGAGACCCAGTACTTC
CDR3aa: CASASSGDQETQYF

d_gene: NA
j_gene: TRBJ1-1
abundance: many
v_gene: TRBV2
CDR3nt: TGTGCCAGCAGCCCGGTGGGTCAGGGGATAAACACTGAAGCTTTCTTT
CDR3aa: CASSPVGQGINTEAFF

d_gene: NA
j_gene: TRBJ1-1
abundance: NA
v_gene: TRBV3-1/TRBV3-2
CDR3nt: TGTGCCAGCAGCCAAGGGGCCTTCGGAACAGCTTTCTTT
CDR3aa: CASSQGAFGTAFF

d_gene: TRBD1
j_gene: TRBJ1-6
abundance: NA
v_gene: TRBV28
CDR3nt: TGTGCCAGCAGTTTACGGACAGGGCGGTCTACTAATTCACCCCTCCACTTT
CDR3aa: CASSLRTGRSTNSPLHF

d_gene: TRBD2
j_gene: TRBJ2-1
abundance: NA
v_gene: TRBV24-1
CDR3nt: TGTGCCACTAAGAGTGGGGCGGGGGTCAATGAGCAGTTCTTC
CDR3aa: CATKSGAGVNEQFF

d_gene: NA
j_gene: TRBJ1-6
abundance: NA
v_gene: TRBV7-2
CDR3nt: TGTGCCAGCAGCTCCCCGTATAATTCACCCCTCCACTTT
CDR3aa: CASSSPYNSPLHF

d_gene: TRBD1
j_gene: TRBJ1-6
abundance: NA
v_gene: TRBV18
CDR3nt: TGTGCCAGCTCACCGTCTGACAGGGGTAATTCACCCCTCCACTTT
CDR3aa: CASSPSDRGNSPLHF

d_gene: NA
j_gene: TRBJ2-2
abundance: NA
v_gene: TRBV7-2
CDR3nt: TGTGCCAGCAGTCCCGGGACAAGGAACACCGGGGAGCTGTTTTTT
CDR3aa: CASSPGTRNTGELFF

d_gene: NA
j_gene: TRBJ1-5
abundance: NA
v_gene: TRBV7-9
CDR3nt: TGTGCCAGCAGCTTAGCTGGGCTTAATCAGCCCCAGCATTTT
CDR3aa: CASSLAGLNQPQHF

d_gene: NA
j_gene: TRBJ2-1
abundance: once
v_gene: TRBV7-2
CDR3nt: TGTGCCAGCAGCCAAGACCCCAGCGTAACCTACAATGAGCAGTTCTTC
CDR3aa: CASSQDPSVTYNEQFF

d_gene: TRBD1
j_gene: TRBJ2-6
abundance: NA
v_gene: TRBV10-1
CDR3nt: TGCGCCAGCAGTGAGCCCGGACAGGGGGCATGGGGGGCCAACGTCCTGACTTTC
CDR3aa: CASSEPGQGAWGANVLTF

d_gene: TRBD1
j_gene: TRBJ2-7
abundance: once
v_gene: TRBV18
CDR3nt: TGTGCCAGCTCACCCGGACAGGGCCTATACGAGCAGTACTTC
CDR3aa: CASSPGQGLYEQYF

d_gene: TRBD1
j_gene: TRBJ1-1
abundance: NA
v_gene: TRBV6-2/TRBV6-3
CDR3nt: TGTGCCAGCAGTAACAGGGGTTTGAACACTGAAGCTTTCTTT
CDR3aa: CASSNRGLNTEAFF

d_gene: TRBD1
j_gene: TRBJ1-1
abundance: NA
v_gene: TRBV27
CDR3nt: TGTGCCAGCAGTCAAACGCCCACAGGGGGCACTGAAGCTTTCTTT
CDR3aa: CASSQTPTGGTEAFF

d_gene: NA
j_gene: TRBJ1-1
abundance: NA
v_gene: TRBV6-5
CDR3nt: TGTGCCAGCAGCCGGGTGGTGCCTTCCACTGAAGCTTTCTTT
CDR3aa: CASSRVVPSTEAFF

d_gene: TRBD2
j_gene: TRBJ2-5
abundance: NA
v_gene: TRBV5-1
CDR3nt: TGCGCCAGCAGCCCGTCGCCCGGGACTAGCGGGAGAGAGACCCAGTACTTC
CDR3aa: CASSPSPGTSGRETQYF

d_gene: NA
j_gene: TRBJ1-4
abundance: NA
v_gene: TRBV6-6
CDR3nt: TGTGCCAGCAGTTACGAGTTAGAACTGTTTTTT
CDR3aa: CASSYELELFF

d_gene: TRBD2
j_gene: TRBJ2-3
abundance: NA
v_gene: TRBV19
CDR3nt: TGTGCCAGTAGTACGAAAACTAGCGGTAGCACAGATACGCAGTATTTT
CDR3aa: CASSTKTSGSTDTQYF

d_gene: TRBD1
j_gene: TRBJ2-7
abundance: NA
v_gene: TRBV24-1
CDR3nt: TGTGCCACCAGTCCCGGGACAGGGCGCTACGAGCAGTACTTC
CDR3aa: CATSPGTGRYEQYF

d_gene: NA
j_gene: TRBJ1-2
abundance: NA
v_gene: TRBV5-5
CDR3nt: TGTGCCAGCAGCTGGGGCCCCGGGGGGCAGTATGGCTACACCTTC
CDR3aa: CASSWGPGGQYGYTF

d_gene: NA
j_gene: TRBJ1-4
abundance: NA
v_gene: TRBV28
CDR3nt: TGTGCCAGCAGTTTATTGACAGGTCAGGGGGAAAAACTGTTTTTT
CDR3aa: CASSLLTGQGEKLFF